The source of this T cell receptor beta chain is a study of Ad26.COV2.S vaccination and SARS-CoV-2 variants. Study as a whole: Dosing was one shot or two shots 56 days apart.

This clone showed up just once. Treatment noted: around 19 received Ad26.COV2.S at low or high dose, single or two shots; a few received placebo; per-sample allocation not given. The investigators took samples on day 63 after the first vaccine or placebo injection. V lost 5 bases, J lost 7 bases, and 11 bases stayed unmatched. Germline V gene data show CDR1 as MNHEY and CDR2 as SVGEGT. This CDR3 region has 15 residues. The protocol was immunoSEQ multiplex PCR, while the TCRdb copy is restricted to in-frame clones and leaves out a portion. The profile shows 330,000 or so clones, 85% to 90% of them singletons.

The source is a person aged 18-60 years who received the Ad26.COV2.S COVID-19 vaccine or a placebo. The specimen was peripheral blood, collected in a trial of Ad26.COV2.S vaccine versus placebo. The chain has TRBV6-2 or TRBV6-3 and TRBJ1-5; 7 nucleotides line up with TRBD1. The CDR3: CASSIQGNVRQPQHF. The CDR3 DNA reads as TGTGCCAGCAGTATACAGGGGAATGTCAGACAGCCCCAGCATTTT.